A selection of T cell receptor beta chains follows, all from one sample in a study of T-cell reconstitution after alpha-beta-depleted transplantation in children. TCRdb called the PCR reads again in MiXCR, with one record for every CDR3 protein. The repertoire has some 200,000 distinct CDR3 sequences, approximately 9.8% of them found once; the top ten carry about 4.8%. The sample was PBMCs from the stem cell graft donor, taken from the stem cell graft. The receptor source for this set is a human donor who donated a stem cell graft to a child with SCID. Each CDR3 is given with its conserved first and last residue.

v_call,cdr3_length,j_call,cdr3_aa
TRBV2,18,TRBJ1-2,CTFCLFVYQEGRGYGYTF
TRBV28,15,TRBJ2-7,CASSFRDRELYEQYF
TRBV6-5,15,TRBJ1-4,CASSYSGTGKLKLFF
TRBV15,18,TRBJ2-1,CATRGLAGDSPSYNEQFF
TRBV6-2/TRBV6-3,14,TRBJ2-7,CASSRRQGANEQYF
TRBV20-1,17,TRBJ2-1,CSARDLKRQGVIDEQFF
TRBV20-1,17,TRBJ2-1,CSASGFWDRGVYNEQFF
TRBV5-1,13,TRBJ1-2,CASSRSGSDGYTF
TRBV4-1,15,TRBJ1-1,CASSRDPPGNTEAFF
TRBV11-1,20,TRBJ1-5,CASSLPRDRDRGGSNQPQHF
TRBV7-2,14,TRBJ2-6,CASSLGRGANVLTF
TRBV7-6,15,TRBJ1-1,CASSLSPGENTEAFF
TRBV20-1,13,TRBJ1-6,CSAKGPGDSPLHF
TRBV10-3,15,TRBJ2-5,CAISRGAGDQETQYF
TRBV5-1,15,TRBJ1-6,CASSFRGTGDSPLHF
TRBV5-1,14,TRBJ2-5,CASSLGGIQETQYF
TRBV5-1,15,TRBJ2-3,CASSLAPAGTDTQYF
TRBV5-5,14,TRBJ1-1,CASSRSTAGMRAFF
TRBV3-1,16,TRBJ1-6,CASSPGQGRYNSPLHF
TRBV5-1,14,TRBJ2-3,CASSTGPLTDTQYF